This record looks at one T cell receptor beta chain sequence and its context. This sample stems from a study of blood T cell repertoires in COVID-19. Generated by immunoSEQ multiplex PCR, the TCRdb table keeps only in-frame clones and is missing some. The sample comprises approximately 300,000 clones, over 85% of which are singletons, and roughly 2.6% rests with the top ten. The germline V gene has CDR1 MDHEN and CDR2 SYDVKM. The CDR3 extends over 12 amino acids. V lost 10 bases to trimming and J lost 8 bases, with 17 bases between them. Clinical history as reported by participants underpinned cohort assignment.

The rearrangement joins TRBV28 to TRBJ1-1; D perhaps matches TRBD1 (6 bases). This clonotype was sampled from a man in his fifties or sixties who had recovered from COVID-19. The sample taken for sequencing was PBMCs or T cells enriched from blood (not recorded which). The CDR3 nucleotides are TGTGCCACCCGACAGGCGGTGGCCGAAGCTTTCTTT. It specifies CATRQAVAEAFF.